One T cell receptor (beta chain) is described in this entry. This specimen includes other DNA sequences encoding the same CDR3. The cohort comprised adults aged roughly 18 to 100 years residing in about two dozen US areas. This sample was included in a study of blood T cell repertoires in COVID-19. Background on the study: The analysed material was cDNA or gDNA that came from T cells, B-cell-depleted T cells, or PBMCs.

The V segment lost 6 bases and the J segment 0 bases; nucleotides outside the gene matches: 4. CDR3 length: 14 residues. In germline, CDR1 is KGHSH, CDR2 LQKENI. Per the original methods: Cell counts per sample came from amplifying reference gene primers. Profiled with immunoSEQ multiplex PCR; TCRdb holds only in-frame clones, not every one. The V and J calls and clone size are taken from that table; D and trimming were inferred from the DNA. The sample shows over 250,000 clones, roughly 80% of them seen only once. The rearrangement uses TRBV18 and TRBJ1-1, with TRBD1 identical over 7 bases. The sample consisted of PBMCs or T cells enriched from blood (not recorded which). This clonotype was obtained from a man in his forties who had been exposed to COVID-19. CDR3 bases: TGTGCCAGCTCTCGACAGGGAATGAACACTGAAGCTTTCTTT. As protein: CASSRQGMNTEAFF.